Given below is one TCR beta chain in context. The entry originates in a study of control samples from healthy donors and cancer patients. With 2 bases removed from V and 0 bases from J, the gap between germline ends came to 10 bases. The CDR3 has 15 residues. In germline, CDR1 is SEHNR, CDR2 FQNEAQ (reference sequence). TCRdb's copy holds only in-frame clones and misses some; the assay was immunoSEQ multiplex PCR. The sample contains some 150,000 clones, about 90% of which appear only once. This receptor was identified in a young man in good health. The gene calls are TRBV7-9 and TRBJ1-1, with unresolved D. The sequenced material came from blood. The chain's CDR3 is CASSLSEAMNTEAFF. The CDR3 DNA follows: TGTGCCAGCAGCTTAAGCGAGGCCATGAACACTGAAGCTTTCTTT.